The rows below give T cell receptor beta chains drawn from one sample of a study of T cell repertoires in cytomegalovirus infection. TCRdb used MiXCR to reprocess the reads, holding one entry per CDR3 protein. The sample contains roughly 230,000 distinct CDR3 sequences, more than 9% of which appear only once. Sequencing was carried out using PBMCs. The receptor set was obtained from a human donor in good health (CMV status not recorded). Some clones in this sample may be carry-over from other donors' samples. Each CDR3 is given with its conserved first and last residue. Each record gives: V gene, J gene, CDR3 protein.

V: TRBV12-3/TRBV12-4; J: TRBJ1-1; CDR3: CASTTARANTEAFF
V: TRBV11-3; J: TRBJ2-1; CDR3: CASSSTDRYNEQFF
V: TRBV7-8; J: TRBJ2-3; CDR3: CASSYTSGADTQYF
V: TRBV12-3/TRBV12-4; J: TRBJ2-6; CDR3: CASSPTGGAGANVLTF
V: TRBV7-3; J: TRBJ2-3; CDR3: CASSSRTSPDTQYF
V: TRBV29-1; J: TRBJ2-3; CDR3: CSVGSDNTQYF
V: TRBV11-2; J: TRBJ2-1; CDR3: CASSRTSGRSNEQFF
V: TRBV7-2; J: TRBJ2-7; CDR3: CASSLLSDSLYEQYF
V: TRBV10-3; J: TRBJ2-2; CDR3: CAITTGTLNTGELFF
V: TRBV19; J: TRBJ2-1; CDR3: CASSHRRLAGTGEQFF
V: TRBV30; J: TRBJ2-1; CDR3: CAWSVGLAARDEQFF
V: TRBV4-2; J: TRBJ1-2; CDR3: CASSQDGEGANYGYTF
V: TRBV20-1; J: TRBJ2-1; CDR3: CSAPGTRGLEEQFF
V: TRBV27; J: TRBJ2-5; CDR3: CASSLYSTGAGGVRMGETQYF
V: TRBV7-2; J: TRBJ1-2; CDR3: CASRLSTGPNYGYTF
V: TRBV2; J: TRBJ1-2; CDR3: CASRRGQGAYGYTF
V: TRBV6-2/TRBV6-3; J: TRBJ2-1; CDR3: CASRVGQGNYNEQFF
V: TRBV14; J: TRBJ1-3; CDR3: CASSQLTGTLRNTIYF
V: TRBV7-2; J: TRBJ2-7; CDR3: CASSRIGTGSYEQYF
V: TRBV7-2; J: TRBJ1-3; CDR3: CASSDGTGRTGNTIYF
V: TRBV28; J: TRBJ2-7; CDR3: CASRARVLYEQYF
V: TRBV19; J: TRBJ2-5; CDR3: CASSIEAGGVGETQYF
V: TRBV7-8; J: TRBJ1-1; CDR3: CASSLRTGTEAFF
V: TRBV5-1; J: TRBJ1-4; CDR3: CASSLEWTGNEKLFF
V: TRBV6-2/TRBV6-3; J: TRBJ2-7; CDR3: CASLPGQGFYEQYF
V: TRBV12-3/TRBV12-4; J: TRBJ1-1; CDR3: CASSYSTEAFF